These 14 T cell receptor beta chains were all obtained from the same sample, sequenced in a study of blood T cell repertoires in COVID-19. Sequencing was performed with immunoSEQ multiplex PCR; in TCRdb, only in-frame clones are kept and a portion is missing. The sample yields roughly 250,000 clones, 85% to 90% seen once. Material for sequencing was peripheral blood. Source of these receptors: a woman between 40 and 50 years old with acute or convalescent COVID-19.

The V gene is TRBV25-1, the J gene TRBJ1-4; TRBD1 aligns across 10 bases. Germline assignment: CDR1 MGHDK and CDR2 SYGVNS. After removal of 4 bases from V and 8 bases from J, the junction contained 10 bases not matched to a gene. The CDR3 loop spans 16 amino acids. Here the CDR3 DNA reads TGTGCCAGCAGTGTGTCCCGGGACAGGGGCCAAGAAAAACTGTTTTTT. Its translation is CASSVSRDRGQEKLFF.

The chain combines TRBV12-3 or TRBV12-4 with TRBJ1-1; unclear D gene. The CDR3 consists of 12 residues. The V gene lost 6 bases and the J gene lost 11 bases, with 16 bases spanning the gap. The CDR3 spells CASSNWAGLAFF. The CDR3 nucleotides are TGTGCCAGCAGCAACTGGGCGGGGTTGGCTTTCTTT.

The chain employs TRBV6-5 and TRBJ1-1; D is unresolved. Germline V CDR1 and CDR2: MNHEY, SVGAGI. V was clipped by 4 bases and J by 7 bases, with 13 bases between them. CDR3 length equals 13 residues. Here the CDR3 reads CASSFRALIEAFF. The CDR3 DNA follows: TGTGCCAGCAGTTTCCGAGCCCTGATTGAAGCTTTCTTT.

The chain carries TRBV5-6 and TRBJ1-6, with 10 bases fitting TRBD1. From germline, CDR1 is SGHDT and CDR2 YYEEEE. There are 15 residues in the CDR3. Trimming took 7 bases from V and 0 from J; bases not matched to a gene: 1. The CDR3 loop reads CASWTGGSYNSPLHF. The CDR3 region has the DNA TGTGCCAGCTGGACAGGGGGCTCCTATAATTCACCCCTCCACTTT.

The chain recombines TRBV6-6 with TRBJ2-5; 10 bases map to TRBD1. The CDR3 contains 15 residues. In germline, CDR1 is MNHNY, CDR2 SVGAGI (reference sequence). With V trimmed by 6 bases and J by 1 base, 5 bases remained unmatched. The CDR3 coding sequence is TGTGCCAGCAGCCCCGGGACAGGGGTCCAAGAGACCCAGTACTTC. Translating gives CASSPGTGVQETQYF.

CDR3 sequence (DNA): TGTGCCAGCAGTTTACAGACAGGGGTAGAATATGGCTACACCTTC. Translated, it gives CASSLQTGVEYGYTF. The rearrangement links TRBV6-5 to TRBJ1-2, with 8 nucleotides matching TRBD1. V shed 4 bases, J shed 5 bases, and the junction held 9 bases outside the gene matches. Per the germline V gene, CDR1 is MNHEY and CDR2 is SVGAGI. The CDR3 consists of 15 residues.

The chain is built from TRBV2 and TRBJ2-5, with a tentative D call TRBD1 (5 bases). Per the germline V gene, CDR1 is SNHLY and CDR2 is FYNNEI. The length of the CDR3 is 14 residues. Trimming stripped 7 bases from V and 5 bases from J, with 17 bases between. The CDR3 nucleotides read TGTGCCAGCACCGTAAACCCCCAGGGCGAGACCCAGTACTTC. It encodes CASTVNPQGETQYF.

This chain joins TRBV6-2 or TRBV6-3 and TRBJ1-5; D ambiguous. Germline values: CDR1 MNHEY, CDR2 SVGEGT. The CDR3 is 14 amino acids. V lost 2 bases, J lost 4 bases, and 9 bases lay in between. In DNA, the CDR3 is TGTGCCAGCAGTTACCCGGGTGGGAATCAGCCCCAGCATTTT. It codes for CASSYPGGNQPQHF.

V gene TRBV6-5 combines with J gene TRBJ1-3; no definite D call. There are 13 residues in the CDR3. CDR1 is MNHEY, CDR2 SVGAGI, per germline. Between the trimmed V and J ends, which lost 10 bases and 0 bases, there was a span of 10 bases. The CDR3 here is CATVGNSGNTIYF. CDR3 nucleotides: TGTGCCACCGTGGGCAACTCTGGAAACACCATATATTTT.

This clone was recorded only once. This sequence joins TRBV5-6 and TRBJ2-1; D is unresolved. The CDR3 loop spans 12 amino acids. Germline CDR1 reads SGHDT; CDR2 reads YYEEEE. V was pared by 2 bases and J by 13 bases, with 13 bases between. The CDR3 sequence: CASSLDNSSQFF. The CDR3 coding sequence is TGTGCCAGCAGCTTAGACAACAGCTCCCAGTTCTTC. The full variable domain, completed using reference TRBV5-6 and TRBJ2-1, is DAGVTQSPTHLIKTRGQQVTLRCSPKSGHDTVSWYQQALGQGPQFIFQYYEEEERQRGNFPDRFSGHQFPNYSSELNVNALLLGDSALYLCASSLDNSSQFFGPGTRLTVL.

The rearrangement links TRBV19 to TRBJ2-7; TRBD1 agrees at 8 bases. V lost 5 bases and J lost 6; bases outside the gene matches: 6. This CDR3 spans 13 amino acids. Germline CDR1 is LNHDA and CDR2 is SQIVND (reference sequence). In nucleotides, the CDR3 is TGTGCCAGTAGTCAGGACAGGGCGCGCGAGCAGTACGTC. Protein product: CASSQDRAREQYV.

The chain links TRBV11-2 to TRBJ1-3; weak D call: TRBD1 (6 bases). The CDR3 is 17 amino acids. The V gene's germline CDR1 is SGHAT and CDR2 FQNNGV. V was shortened by 1 base and J by 0 bases, with 13 bases between the two germline ends. The CDR3 coding sequence is TGTGCCAGCAGCTTAGGGGGGACACTCAGCTCTGGAAACACCATATATTTT. It specifies CASSLGGTLSSGNTIYF.

Comment on this clone: Other nucleotide sequences from this sample produce the same CDR3. The chain recombines TRBV12-3 or TRBV12-4 with TRBJ1-2; maybe TRBD1 (5 bases). Trimming pared 1 base from V and 2 bases from J, leaving 5 bases between. CDR3 length: 13 amino acids. CDR3 sequence: CASSLGQNYGYTF. DNA of the CDR3: TGTGCCAGCAGTTTAGGACAGAACTATGGCTACACCTTC.

The chain joins TRBV6-5 to TRBJ1-3; the match to TRBD1 covers 8 bases. V lost 6 bases to trimming and J lost 1 base; unmatched junction nucleotides: 5. Germline V gives CDR1 MNHEY, CDR2 SVGAGI. The CDR3 runs to 15 residues. The CDR3 here is CASSTGGRSGNTIYF. The DNA for the CDR3 is TGTGCCAGCAGCACAGGGGGAAGATCTGGAAACACCATATATTTT.